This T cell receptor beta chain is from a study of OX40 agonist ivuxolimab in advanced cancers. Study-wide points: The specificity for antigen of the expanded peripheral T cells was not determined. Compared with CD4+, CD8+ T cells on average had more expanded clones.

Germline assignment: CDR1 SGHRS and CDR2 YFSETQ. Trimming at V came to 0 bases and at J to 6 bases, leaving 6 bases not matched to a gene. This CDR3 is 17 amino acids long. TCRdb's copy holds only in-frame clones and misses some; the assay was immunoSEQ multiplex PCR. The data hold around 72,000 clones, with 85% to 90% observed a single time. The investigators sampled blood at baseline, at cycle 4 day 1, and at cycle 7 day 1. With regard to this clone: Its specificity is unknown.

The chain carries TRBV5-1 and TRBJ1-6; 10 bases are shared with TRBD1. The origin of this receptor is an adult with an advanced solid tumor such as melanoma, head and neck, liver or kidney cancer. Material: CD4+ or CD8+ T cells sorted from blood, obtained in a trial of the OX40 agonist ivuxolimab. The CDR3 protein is CASSLEGQGIGNSPLHF. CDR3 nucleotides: TGCGCCAGCAGCTTGGAGGGACAGGGGATCGGTAATTCACCCCTCCACTTT. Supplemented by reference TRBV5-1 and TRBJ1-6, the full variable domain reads KAGVTQTPRYLIKTRGQQVTLSCSPISGHRSVSWYQQTPGQGLQFLFEYFSETQRNKGNFPGRFSGRQFSNSRSEMNVSTLELGDSALYLCASSLEGQGIGNSPLHFGNGTRLTVT.